This TCR beta chain was identified during a study of blood T cell repertoires in COVID-19. Overall study context: Donors in the United States, Italy and Spain gave samples during acute or convalescent COVID-19. The cDNA or gDNA used as material had been derived from T cells, B-cell-depleted T cells, or PBMCs.

This clone was seen a few times. In the original analysis: Cell counts per sample came from amplifying reference gene primers. Clones were sequenced by immunoSEQ multiplex PCR, and TCRdb holds only the in-frame ones, with some missing. The V and J calls and clone size come from that table; D and trimming were worked out from the DNA. The sample consists of some 110,000 clones, around 77% of them appearing once. Germline V CDR1 and CDR2: LNHDA, SQIVND (reference sequence). The CDR3 is 18 amino acids. V lost 7 bases and J lost 5; bases outside the gene matches: 19. The receptor comes from a man in his sixties with active or convalescent COVID-19. The source material was peripheral blood. The chain is built from TRBV19 and TRBJ2-1, with 8 nucleotides matching TRBD2. DNA of the CDR3: TGTGCCAGTACCATGGGTGGTAGCGGGATCTTATGGGACAATGAGCAGTTCTTC. This codes for CASTMGGSGILWDNEQFF.